This record concerns one T cell receptor beta chain sequence. This sample was taken from a study of blood T cell repertoires in COVID-19. Study context: The United States, Italy and Spain provided the acute and convalescent COVID-19 samples.

In the source study's methods: Researchers report that nucleated cell counts were estimated from reference gene primer amplification. Generated by immunoSEQ multiplex PCR, the TCRdb table keeps only in-frame clones and is missing some. V, J and clone size reflect that table, while D and trimming were determined from the DNA. In the table there are around 170,000 clones, about 81% of which are singletons. The length of the CDR3 is 13 residues. Trimming at V came to 2 bases and at J to 14 bases, leaving 6 bases not matched to a gene. Germline CDR1 reads MNHEY; CDR2 reads SMNVEV (reference sequence). The V gene is TRBV27, the J gene TRBJ1-6; TRBD1 matches 7 bases. Sequencing was done on a sample of peripheral blood. The TCR originated in a woman aged 80 or over with COVID-19, enrolled during active disease. The DNA of the CDR3 is TGTGCCAGCAGTTTAACTCGGGACAGCACCCTCCACTTT. This sequence encodes CASSLTRDSTLHF.